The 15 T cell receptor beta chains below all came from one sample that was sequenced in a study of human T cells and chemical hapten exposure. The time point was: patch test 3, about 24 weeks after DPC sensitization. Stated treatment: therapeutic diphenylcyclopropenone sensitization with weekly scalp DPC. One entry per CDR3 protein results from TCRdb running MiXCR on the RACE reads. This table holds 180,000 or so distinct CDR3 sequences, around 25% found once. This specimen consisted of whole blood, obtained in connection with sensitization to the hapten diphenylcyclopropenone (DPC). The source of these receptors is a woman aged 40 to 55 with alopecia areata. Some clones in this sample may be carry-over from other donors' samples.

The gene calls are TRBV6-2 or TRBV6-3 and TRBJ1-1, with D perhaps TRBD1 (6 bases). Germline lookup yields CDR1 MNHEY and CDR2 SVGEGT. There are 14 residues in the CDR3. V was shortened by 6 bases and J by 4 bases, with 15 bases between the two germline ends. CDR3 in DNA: TGTGCCAGCAGAGAACAGGGTCTGAGCACTGAAGCTTTCTTT. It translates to CASREQGLSTEAFF.

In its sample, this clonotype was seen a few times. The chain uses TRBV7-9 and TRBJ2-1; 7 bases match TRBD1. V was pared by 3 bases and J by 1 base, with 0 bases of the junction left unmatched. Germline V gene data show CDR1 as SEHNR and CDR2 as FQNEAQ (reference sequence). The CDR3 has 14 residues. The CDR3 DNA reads TGTGCCAGCAGCTTGGGACAGTCCTACAATGAGCAGTTCTTC. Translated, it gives CASSLGQSYNEQFF. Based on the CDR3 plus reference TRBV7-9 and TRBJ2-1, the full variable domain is DTGVSQNPRHKITKRGQNVTFRCDPISEHNRLYWYRQTLGQGPEFLTYFQNEAQLEKSRLLSDRFSAERPKGSFSTLEIQRTEQGDSAMYLCASSLGQSYNEQFFGPGTRLTVL.

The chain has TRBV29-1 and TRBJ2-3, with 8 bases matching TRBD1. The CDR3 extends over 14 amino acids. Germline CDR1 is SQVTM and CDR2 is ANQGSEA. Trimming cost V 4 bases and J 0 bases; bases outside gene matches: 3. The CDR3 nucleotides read TGCAGCGTTGGACAGGGGTTAAGCACAGATACGCAGTATTTT. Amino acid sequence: CSVGQGLSTDTQYF.

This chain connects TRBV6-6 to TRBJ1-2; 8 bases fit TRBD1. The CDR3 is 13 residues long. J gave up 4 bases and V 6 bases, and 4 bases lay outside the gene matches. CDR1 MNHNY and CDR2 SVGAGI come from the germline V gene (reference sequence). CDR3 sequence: CASSQGQVYGYTF. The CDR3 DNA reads TGTGCCAGCAGCCAGGGACAGGTCTATGGCTACACCTTC.

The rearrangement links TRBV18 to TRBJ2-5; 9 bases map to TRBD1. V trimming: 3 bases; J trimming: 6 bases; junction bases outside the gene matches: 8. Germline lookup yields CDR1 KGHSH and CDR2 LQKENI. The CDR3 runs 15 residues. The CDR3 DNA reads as TGTGCCAGCTCACCTTTGGGACAGGGCTTTCAGACCCAGTACTTC. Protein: CASSPLGQGFQTQYF.

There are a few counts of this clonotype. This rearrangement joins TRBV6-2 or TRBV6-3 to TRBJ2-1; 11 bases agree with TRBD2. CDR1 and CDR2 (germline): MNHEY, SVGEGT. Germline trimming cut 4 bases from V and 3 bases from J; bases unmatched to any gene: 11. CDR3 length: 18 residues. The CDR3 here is CASSSFGLAGGLYNEQFF. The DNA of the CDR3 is TGTGCCAGCAGTTCCTTCGGCCTAGCGGGAGGCCTCTACAATGAGCAGTTCTTC.

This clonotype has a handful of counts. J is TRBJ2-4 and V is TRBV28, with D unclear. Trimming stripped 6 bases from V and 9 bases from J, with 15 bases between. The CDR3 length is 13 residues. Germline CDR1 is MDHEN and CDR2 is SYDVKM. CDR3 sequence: CASRQGIVSIQYF. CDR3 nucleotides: TGTGCCAGCAGACAAGGGATAGTTAGCATTCAGTACTTC.

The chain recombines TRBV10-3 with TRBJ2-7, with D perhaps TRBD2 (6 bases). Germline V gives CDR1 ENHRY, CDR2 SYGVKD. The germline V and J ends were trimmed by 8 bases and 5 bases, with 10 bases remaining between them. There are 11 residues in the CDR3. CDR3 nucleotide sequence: TGTGCCATCGACGGGGGTGACGAGCAGTACTTC. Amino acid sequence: CAIDGGDEQYF.

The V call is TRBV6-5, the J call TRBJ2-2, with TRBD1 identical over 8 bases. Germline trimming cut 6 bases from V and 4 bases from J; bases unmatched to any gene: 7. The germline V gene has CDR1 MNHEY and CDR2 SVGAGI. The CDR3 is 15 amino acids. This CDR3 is CASRRKTGGTGELFF. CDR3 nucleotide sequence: TGTGCCAGCAGGAGGAAAACAGGGGGCACCGGGGAGCTGTTTTTT.

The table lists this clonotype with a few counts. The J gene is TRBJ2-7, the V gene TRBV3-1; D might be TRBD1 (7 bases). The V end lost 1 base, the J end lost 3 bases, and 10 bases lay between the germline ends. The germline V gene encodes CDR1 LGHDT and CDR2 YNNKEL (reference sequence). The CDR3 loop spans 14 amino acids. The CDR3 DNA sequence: TGTGCCAGCAGCCAAGGACAGGGAGGCTACGAGCAGTACTTC. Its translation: CASSQGQGGYEQYF.

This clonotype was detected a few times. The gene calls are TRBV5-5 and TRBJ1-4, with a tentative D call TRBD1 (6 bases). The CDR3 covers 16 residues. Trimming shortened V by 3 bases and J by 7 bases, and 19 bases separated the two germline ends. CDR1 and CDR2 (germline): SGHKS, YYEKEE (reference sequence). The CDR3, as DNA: TGTGCCAGCAGCTCATGGCAGCTGGGGGCTTCTGAAAAACTGTTTTTT. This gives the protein CASSSWQLGASEKLFF.

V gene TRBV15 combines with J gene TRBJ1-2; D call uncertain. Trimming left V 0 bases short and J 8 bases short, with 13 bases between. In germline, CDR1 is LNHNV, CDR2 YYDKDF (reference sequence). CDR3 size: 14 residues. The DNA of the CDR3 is TGTGCCACCAGCAGAGATCGGACCTTACGAGGCTACACCTTC. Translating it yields CATSRDRTLRGYTF.

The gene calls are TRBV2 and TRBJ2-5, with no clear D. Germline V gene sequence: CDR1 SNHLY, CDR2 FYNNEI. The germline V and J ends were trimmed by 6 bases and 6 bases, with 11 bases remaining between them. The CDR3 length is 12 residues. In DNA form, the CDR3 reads TGTGCCAGCAGGGGTCTCAGCCAGACCCAGTACTTC. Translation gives CASRGLSQTQYF.

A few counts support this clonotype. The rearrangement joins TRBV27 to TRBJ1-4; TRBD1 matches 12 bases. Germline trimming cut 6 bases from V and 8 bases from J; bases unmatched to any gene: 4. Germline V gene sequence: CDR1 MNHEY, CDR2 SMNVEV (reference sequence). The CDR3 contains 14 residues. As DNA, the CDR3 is TGTGCCAGCAGGGGACAGGGGGCAAACGAAAAACTGTTTTTT. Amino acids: CASRGQGANEKLFF.

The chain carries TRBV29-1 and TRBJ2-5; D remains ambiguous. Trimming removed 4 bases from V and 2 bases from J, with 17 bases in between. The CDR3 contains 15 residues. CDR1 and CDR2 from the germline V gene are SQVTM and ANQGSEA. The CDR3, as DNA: TGCAGCGTTGCGGGTTCCACAGCCACACAAGAGACCCAGTACTTC. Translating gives CSVAGSTATQETQYF.